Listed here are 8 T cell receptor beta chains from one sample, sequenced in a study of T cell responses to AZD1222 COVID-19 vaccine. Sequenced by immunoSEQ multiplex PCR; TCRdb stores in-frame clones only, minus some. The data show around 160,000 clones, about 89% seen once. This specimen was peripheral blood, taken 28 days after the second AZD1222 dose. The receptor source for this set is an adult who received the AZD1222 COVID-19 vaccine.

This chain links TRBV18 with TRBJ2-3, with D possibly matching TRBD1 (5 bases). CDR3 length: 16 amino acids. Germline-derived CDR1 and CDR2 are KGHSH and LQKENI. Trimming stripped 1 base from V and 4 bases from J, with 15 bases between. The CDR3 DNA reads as TGTGCCAGCTCACCACGGCAGGGAAGTTTCGCAGATACGCAGTATTTT. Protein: CASSPRQGSFADTQYF.

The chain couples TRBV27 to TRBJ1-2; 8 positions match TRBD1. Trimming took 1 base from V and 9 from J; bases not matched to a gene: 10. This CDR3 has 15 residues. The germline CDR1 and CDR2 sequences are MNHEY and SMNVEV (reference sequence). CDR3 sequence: CASSLWGTGGGSYTF. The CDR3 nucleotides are TGTGCCAGCAGTTTATGGGGGACAGGCGGCGGGAGCTACACCTTC.

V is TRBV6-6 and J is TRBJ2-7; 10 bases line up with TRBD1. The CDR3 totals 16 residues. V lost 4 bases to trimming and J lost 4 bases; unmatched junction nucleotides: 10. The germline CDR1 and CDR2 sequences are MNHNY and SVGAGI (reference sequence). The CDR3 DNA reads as TGTGCCAGCAGTTCGCCGGGACAGGGGCTGGGATACGAGCAGTACTTC. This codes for CASSSPGQGLGYEQYF.

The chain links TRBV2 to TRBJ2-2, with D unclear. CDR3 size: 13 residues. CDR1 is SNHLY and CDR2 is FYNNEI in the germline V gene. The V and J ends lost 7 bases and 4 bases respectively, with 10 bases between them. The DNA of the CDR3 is TGTGCCAGCATGCCGGTGCTCACCGGGGAGCTGTTTTTT. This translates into CASMPVLTGELFF.

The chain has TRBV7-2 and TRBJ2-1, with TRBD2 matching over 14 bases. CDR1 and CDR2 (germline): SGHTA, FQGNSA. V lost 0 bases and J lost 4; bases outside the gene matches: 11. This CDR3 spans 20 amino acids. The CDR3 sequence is CASSLAPGRLAGGRYNEQFF. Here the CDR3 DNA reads TGTGCCAGCAGCTTAGCCCCAGGGAGACTAGCGGGAGGGAGATACAATGAGCAGTTCTTC.

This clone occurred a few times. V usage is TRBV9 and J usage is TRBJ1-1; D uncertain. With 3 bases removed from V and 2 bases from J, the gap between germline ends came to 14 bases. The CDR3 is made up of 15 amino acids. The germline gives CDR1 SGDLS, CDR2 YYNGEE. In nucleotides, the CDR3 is TGTGCCAGCAGCGAACCCGACAAGTCTAACACTGAAGCTTTCTTT. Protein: CASSEPDKSNTEAFF.

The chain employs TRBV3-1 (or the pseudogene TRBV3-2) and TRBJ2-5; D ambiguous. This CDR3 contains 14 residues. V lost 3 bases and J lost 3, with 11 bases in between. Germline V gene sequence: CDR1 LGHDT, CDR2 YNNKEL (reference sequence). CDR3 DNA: TGTGCCAGCAGCCAGGGTTGGCAGAAAGAGACCCAGTACTTC. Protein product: CASSQGWQKETQYF.

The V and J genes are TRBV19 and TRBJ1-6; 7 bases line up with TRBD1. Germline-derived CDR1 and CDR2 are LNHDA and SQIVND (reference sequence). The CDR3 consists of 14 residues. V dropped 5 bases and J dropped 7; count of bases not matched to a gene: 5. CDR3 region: CASSPTGRNSPLHF. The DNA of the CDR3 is TGTGCCAGTAGTCCGACAGGGCGGAATTCACCCCTCCACTTT.